The clone carrying this T cell receptor (beta chain) showed up just once. Germline-derived CDR1 and CDR2 are LGHDT and YNNKEL (reference sequence). Trimming removed 2 bases from V and 5 bases from J, with 13 bases in between. The CDR3 is 14 residues long. Individuals aged roughly 18 to 95 years were recruited from approximately 22 US areas. Recovery meant two consecutive negative NP/OP PCR tests, professional clearance, or resolved symptoms. Generated by immunoSEQ multiplex PCR, the TCRdb table keeps only in-frame clones and is missing some. The sample has about 160,000 clones; about 88% are singletons. This record comes from a study of blood T cell repertoires in COVID-19. Overall study: Sample material is recorded as cDNA or gDNA derived from T cells, B-cell-depleted T cells, or PBMCs.

The chain recombines TRBV3-1 (or the pseudogene TRBV3-2) with TRBJ2-7; the D gene is possibly TRBD2 (5 bases). The TCR originated in a woman aged 50 to 65 who had recovered from COVID-19. Sequences were obtained from PBMCs or T cells enriched from blood (not recorded which). CDR3 sequence (DNA): TGTGCCAGCAGCCAATTCCTAGCTCTGGACGAGCAGTACTTC. The encoded protein is CASSQFLALDEQYF.